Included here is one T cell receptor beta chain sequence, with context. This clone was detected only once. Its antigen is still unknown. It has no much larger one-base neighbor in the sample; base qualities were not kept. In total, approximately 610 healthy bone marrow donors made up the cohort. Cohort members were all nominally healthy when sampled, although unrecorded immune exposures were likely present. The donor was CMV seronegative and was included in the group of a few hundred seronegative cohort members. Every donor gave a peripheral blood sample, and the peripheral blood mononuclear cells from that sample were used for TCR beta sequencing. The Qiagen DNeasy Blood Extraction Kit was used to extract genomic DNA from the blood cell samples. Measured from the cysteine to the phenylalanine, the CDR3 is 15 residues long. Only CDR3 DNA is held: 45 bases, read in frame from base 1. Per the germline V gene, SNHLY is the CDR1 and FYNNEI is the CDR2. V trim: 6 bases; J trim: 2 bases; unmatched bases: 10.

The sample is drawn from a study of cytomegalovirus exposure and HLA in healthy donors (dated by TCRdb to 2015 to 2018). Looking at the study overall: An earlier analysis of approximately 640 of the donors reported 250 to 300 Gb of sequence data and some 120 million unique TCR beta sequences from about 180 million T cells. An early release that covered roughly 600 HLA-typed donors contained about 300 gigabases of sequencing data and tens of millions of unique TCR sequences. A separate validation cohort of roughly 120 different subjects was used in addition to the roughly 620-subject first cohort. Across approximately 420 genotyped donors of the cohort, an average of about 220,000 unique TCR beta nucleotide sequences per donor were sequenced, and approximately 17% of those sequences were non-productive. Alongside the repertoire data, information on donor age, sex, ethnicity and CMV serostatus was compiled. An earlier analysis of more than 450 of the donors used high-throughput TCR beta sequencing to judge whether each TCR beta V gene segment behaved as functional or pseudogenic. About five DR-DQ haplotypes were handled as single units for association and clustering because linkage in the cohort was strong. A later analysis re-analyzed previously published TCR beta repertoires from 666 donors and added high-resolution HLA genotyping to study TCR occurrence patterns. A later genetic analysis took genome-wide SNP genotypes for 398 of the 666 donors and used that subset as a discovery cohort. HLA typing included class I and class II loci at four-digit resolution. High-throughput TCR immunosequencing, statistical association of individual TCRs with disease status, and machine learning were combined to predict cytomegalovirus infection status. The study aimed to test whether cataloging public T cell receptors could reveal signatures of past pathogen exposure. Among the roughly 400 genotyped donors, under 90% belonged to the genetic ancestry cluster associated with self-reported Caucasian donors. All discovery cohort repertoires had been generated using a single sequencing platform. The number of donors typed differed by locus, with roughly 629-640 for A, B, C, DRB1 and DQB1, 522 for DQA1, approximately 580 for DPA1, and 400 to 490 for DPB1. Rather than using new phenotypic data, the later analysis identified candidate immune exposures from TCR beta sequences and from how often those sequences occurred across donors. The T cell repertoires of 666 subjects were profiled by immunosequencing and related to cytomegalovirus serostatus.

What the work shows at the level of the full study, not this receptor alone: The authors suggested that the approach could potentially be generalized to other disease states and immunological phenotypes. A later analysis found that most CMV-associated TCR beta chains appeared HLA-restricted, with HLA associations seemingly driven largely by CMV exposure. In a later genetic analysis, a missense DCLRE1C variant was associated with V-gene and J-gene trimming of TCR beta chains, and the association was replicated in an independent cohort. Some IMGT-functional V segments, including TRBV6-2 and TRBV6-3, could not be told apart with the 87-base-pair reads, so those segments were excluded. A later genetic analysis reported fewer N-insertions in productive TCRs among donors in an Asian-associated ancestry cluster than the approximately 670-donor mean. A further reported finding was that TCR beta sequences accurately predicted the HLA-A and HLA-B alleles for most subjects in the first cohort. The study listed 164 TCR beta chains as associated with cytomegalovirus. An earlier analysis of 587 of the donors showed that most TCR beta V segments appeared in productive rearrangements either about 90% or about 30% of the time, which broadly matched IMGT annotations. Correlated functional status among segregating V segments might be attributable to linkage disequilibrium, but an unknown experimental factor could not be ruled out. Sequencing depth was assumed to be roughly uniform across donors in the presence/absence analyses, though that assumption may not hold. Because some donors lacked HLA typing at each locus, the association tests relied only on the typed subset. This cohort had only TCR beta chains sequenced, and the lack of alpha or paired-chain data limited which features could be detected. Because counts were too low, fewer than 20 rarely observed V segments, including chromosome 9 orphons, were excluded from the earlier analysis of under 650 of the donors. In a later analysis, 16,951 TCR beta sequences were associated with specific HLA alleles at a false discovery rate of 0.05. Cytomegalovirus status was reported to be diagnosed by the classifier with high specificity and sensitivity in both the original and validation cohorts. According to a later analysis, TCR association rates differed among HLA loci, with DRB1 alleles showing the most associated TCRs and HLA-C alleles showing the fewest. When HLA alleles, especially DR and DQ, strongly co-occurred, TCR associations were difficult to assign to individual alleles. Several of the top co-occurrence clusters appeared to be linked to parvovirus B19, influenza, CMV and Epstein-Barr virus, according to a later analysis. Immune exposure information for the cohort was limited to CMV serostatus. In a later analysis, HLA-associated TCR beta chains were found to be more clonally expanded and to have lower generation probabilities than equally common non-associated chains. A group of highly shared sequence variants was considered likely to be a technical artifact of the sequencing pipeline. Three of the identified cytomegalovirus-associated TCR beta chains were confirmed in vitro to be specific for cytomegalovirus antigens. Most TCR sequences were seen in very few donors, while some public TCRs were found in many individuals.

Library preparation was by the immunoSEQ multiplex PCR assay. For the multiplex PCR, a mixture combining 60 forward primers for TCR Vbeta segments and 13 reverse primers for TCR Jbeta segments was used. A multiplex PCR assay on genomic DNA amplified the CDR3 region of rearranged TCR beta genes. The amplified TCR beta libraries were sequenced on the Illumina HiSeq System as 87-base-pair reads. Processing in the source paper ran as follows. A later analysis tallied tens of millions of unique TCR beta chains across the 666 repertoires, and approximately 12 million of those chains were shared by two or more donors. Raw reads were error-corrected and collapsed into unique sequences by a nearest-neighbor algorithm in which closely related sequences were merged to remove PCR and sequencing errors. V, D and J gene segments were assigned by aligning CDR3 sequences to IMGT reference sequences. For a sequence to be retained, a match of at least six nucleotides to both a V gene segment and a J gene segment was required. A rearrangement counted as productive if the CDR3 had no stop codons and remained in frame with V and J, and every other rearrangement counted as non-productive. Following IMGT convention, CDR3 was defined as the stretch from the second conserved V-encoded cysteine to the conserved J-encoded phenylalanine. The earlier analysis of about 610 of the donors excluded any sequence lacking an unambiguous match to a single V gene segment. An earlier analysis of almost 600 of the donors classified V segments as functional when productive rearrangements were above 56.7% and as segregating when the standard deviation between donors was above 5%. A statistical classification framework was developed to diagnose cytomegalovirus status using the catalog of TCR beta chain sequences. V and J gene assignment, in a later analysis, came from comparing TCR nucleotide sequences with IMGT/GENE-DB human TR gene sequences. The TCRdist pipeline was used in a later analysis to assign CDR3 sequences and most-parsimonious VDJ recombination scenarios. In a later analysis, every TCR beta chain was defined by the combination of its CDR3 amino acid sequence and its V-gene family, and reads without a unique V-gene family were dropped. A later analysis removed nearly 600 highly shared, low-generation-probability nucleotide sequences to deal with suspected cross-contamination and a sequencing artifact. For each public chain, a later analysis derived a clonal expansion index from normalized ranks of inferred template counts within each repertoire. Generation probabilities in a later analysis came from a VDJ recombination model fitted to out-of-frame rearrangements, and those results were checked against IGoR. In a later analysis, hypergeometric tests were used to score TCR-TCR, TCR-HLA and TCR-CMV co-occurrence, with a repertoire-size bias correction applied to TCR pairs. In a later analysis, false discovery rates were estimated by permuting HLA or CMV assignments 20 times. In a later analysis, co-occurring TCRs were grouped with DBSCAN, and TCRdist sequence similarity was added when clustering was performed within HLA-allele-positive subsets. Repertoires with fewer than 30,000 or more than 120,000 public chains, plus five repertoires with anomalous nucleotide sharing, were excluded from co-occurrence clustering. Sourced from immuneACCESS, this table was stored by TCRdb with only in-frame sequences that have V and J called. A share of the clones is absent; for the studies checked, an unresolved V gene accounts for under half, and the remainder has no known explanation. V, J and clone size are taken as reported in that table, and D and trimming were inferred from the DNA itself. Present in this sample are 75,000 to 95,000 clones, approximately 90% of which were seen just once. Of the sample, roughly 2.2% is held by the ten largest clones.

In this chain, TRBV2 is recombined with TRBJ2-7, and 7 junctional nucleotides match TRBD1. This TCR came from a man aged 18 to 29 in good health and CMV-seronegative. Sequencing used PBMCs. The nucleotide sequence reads TGTGCCAGCAGGTATCGACAGGGTTCTACCTACGAGCAGTACTTC. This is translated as CASRYRQGSTYEQYF.